These T cell receptor beta chains were read from a single sample in a study of T cells in Graves' hyperthyroidism and ophthalmopathy. MiXCR, applied by TCRdb to the multiplex PCR reads, yields one record per CDR3 protein. The data contain 250,000 to 300,000 distinct CDR3 sequences, 10% to 15% of them singletons. The sample consisted of blood. The receptor set was obtained from a woman aged 25 to 39 with Graves' hyperthyroidism that later progressed to Graves' ophthalmopathy. Each CDR3 is given with its conserved first and last residue. D genes are given only for firm matches. Some rows mark clone size as missing; the rest say once, few, many or name a class of expanded clone.

d_call: TRBD1
v_call: TRBV6-1
j_call: TRBJ1-2
clone_size: NA
cdr3_aa: CASSNRQGDGYTF
cdr3_nt: TGTGCCAGCAGCAATCGACAGGGAGATGGCTACACCTTC

d_call: NA
v_call: TRBV10-3
j_call: TRBJ2-2
clone_size: many
cdr3_aa: CAINEGANTGELFF
cdr3_nt: TGTGCCATCAACGAGGGCGCGAACACCGGGGAGCTGTTTTTT

d_call: NA
v_call: TRBV27
j_call: TRBJ1-4
clone_size: NA
cdr3_aa: CAGSLWLGEKLFF
cdr3_nt: TGTGCCGGCAGTTTATGGTTAGGGGAAAAACTGTTTTTT

d_call: TRBD2
v_call: TRBV6-5
j_call: TRBJ2-5
clone_size: few
cdr3_aa: CASSYWGGDQETQYF
cdr3_nt: TGTGCCAGCAGTTACTGGGGAGGGGACCAAGAGACCCAGTACTTC

d_call: NA
v_call: TRBV12-3/TRBV12-4
j_call: TRBJ2-7
clone_size: NA
cdr3_aa: CASSLTTAAAEQYF
cdr3_nt: TGTGCCAGCAGTTTAACCACTGCGGCTGCAGAGCAGTACTTC

d_call: NA
v_call: TRBV9
j_call: TRBJ2-3
clone_size: NA
cdr3_aa: CASSVGDGRLTDTQYF
cdr3_nt: TGTGCCAGCAGCGTCGGGGACGGCCGCCTCACAGATACGCAGTATTTT

d_call: NA
v_call: TRBV24-1
j_call: TRBJ2-2
clone_size: many
cdr3_aa: CATSDRPGELFF
cdr3_nt: TGTGCCACCAGTGACCGACCCGGGGAGCTGTTTTTT

d_call: TRBD1
v_call: TRBV20-1
j_call: TRBJ2-7
clone_size: many
cdr3_aa: CSARSTGGGEQYF
cdr3_nt: TGCAGTGCTAGATCGACAGGGGGCGGCGAGCAGTACTTC

d_call: TRBD1
v_call: TRBV29-1
j_call: TRBJ1-1
clone_size: many
cdr3_aa: CSVEGKGAYTEAFF
cdr3_nt: TGCAGCGTTGAAGGGAAGGGGGCTTACACTGAAGCTTTCTTT

d_call: NA
v_call: TRBV6-6
j_call: TRBJ2-7
clone_size: many
cdr3_aa: CASSYRSGYEQYF
cdr3_nt: TGTGCCAGCAGTTACCGGAGTGGCTACGAGCAGTACTTC

d_call: NA
v_call: TRBV28
j_call: TRBJ2-5
clone_size: NA
cdr3_aa: CASSLPPIETQYF
cdr3_nt: TGTGCCAGCAGTCTTCCGCCGATCGAGACCCAGTACTTC

d_call: NA
v_call: TRBV6-5
j_call: TRBJ1-2
clone_size: many
cdr3_aa: CASSYRQRNYGYTF
cdr3_nt: TGTGCCAGCAGTTACCGCCAGCGGAACTATGGCTACACCTTC

d_call: NA
v_call: TRBV6-5
j_call: TRBJ2-3
clone_size: NA
cdr3_aa: CASSYGSGDTQYF
cdr3_nt: TGTGCCAGCAGTTACGGGTCAGGCGATACGCAGTATTTT

d_call: NA
v_call: TRBV7-2
j_call: TRBJ1-2
clone_size: many
cdr3_aa: CASRLTGGYTF
cdr3_nt: TGTGCCAGCCGCCTCACGGGAGGCTACACCTTC

d_call: NA
v_call: TRBV20-1
j_call: TRBJ2-2
clone_size: many
cdr3_aa: CSARDLLANTGELFF
cdr3_nt: TGCAGTGCTAGAGACCTCCTAGCGAACACCGGGGAGCTGTTTTTT

d_call: NA
v_call: TRBV7-8
j_call: TRBJ2-7
clone_size: many
cdr3_aa: CASSLGGGGFSYEQYF
cdr3_nt: TGTGCCAGCAGCTTAGGGGGTGGCGGATTCTCCTACGAGCAGTACTTC

d_call: TRBD1
v_call: TRBV11-2
j_call: TRBJ1-1
clone_size: many
cdr3_aa: CASSLAGQGGTEAFF
cdr3_nt: TGTGCCAGCAGCTTAGCGGGACAGGGGGGCACTGAAGCTTTCTTT

d_call: NA
v_call: TRBV10-3
j_call: TRBJ2-7
clone_size: NA
cdr3_aa: CAISAPRAASYEQYF
cdr3_nt: TGTGCCATCAGTGCCCCCCGGGCTGCCTCCTACGAGCAGTACTTC

d_call: TRBD2
v_call: TRBV13
j_call: TRBJ2-5
clone_size: NA
cdr3_aa: CASSLLADDKPETQYF
cdr3_nt: TGTGCCAGCAGCTTACTAGCGGACGATAAACCAGAGACCCAGTACTTC

d_call: TRBD1
v_call: TRBV12-3/TRBV12-4
j_call: TRBJ2-5
clone_size: many
cdr3_aa: CASSWTGGETQYF
cdr3_nt: TGTGCCAGCAGTTGGACAGGGGGGGAGACCCAGTACTTC

d_call: NA
v_call: TRBV6-1
j_call: TRBJ2-3
clone_size: few
cdr3_aa: CASGRYFSTDTQYF
cdr3_nt: TGTGCCAGCGGCCGGTACTTTAGCACAGATACGCAGTATTTT

d_call: TRBD2
v_call: TRBV28
j_call: TRBJ2-1
clone_size: many
cdr3_aa: CASSSTGLADYNEQFF
cdr3_nt: TGTGCCAGCAGTTCAACGGGACTAGCGGATTACAATGAGCAGTTCTTC

d_call: NA
v_call: TRBV2
j_call: TRBJ1-6
clone_size: many
cdr3_aa: CASSGLRGSVGSPLHF
cdr3_nt: TGTGCCAGCAGTGGCCTACGAGGGTCCGTCGGGTCACCCCTCCACTTT